The entry that follows covers one T cell receptor beta chain sequence. In the source study's methods: It was from reference gene primer amplification that nucleated cell counts were estimated. Libraries were prepared by immunoSEQ multiplex PCR; TCRdb keeps only in-frame clonotypes and omits some of them. That table gives V, J and clone size, and the DNA gave D and trimming. The sample has 65,000 to 80,000 clones, over 75% seen once. The data originate from a study of blood T cell repertoires in COVID-19. Germline assignment: CDR1 LNHNV and CDR2 YYDKDF (reference sequence). The V and J ends lost 4 bases and 6 bases respectively, with 18 bases between them. This CDR3 has 15 residues.

Material: peripheral blood. This TCR came from a man aged 50 to 59 with active COVID-19. The chain links TRBV15 to TRBJ1-1; possibly TRBD1 for D (5 bases). The DNA for the CDR3 is TGTGCCACCAGCAACCAGGGCAATCGGGCCTCTGAAGCTTTCTTT. This translates into CATSNQGNRASEAFF.